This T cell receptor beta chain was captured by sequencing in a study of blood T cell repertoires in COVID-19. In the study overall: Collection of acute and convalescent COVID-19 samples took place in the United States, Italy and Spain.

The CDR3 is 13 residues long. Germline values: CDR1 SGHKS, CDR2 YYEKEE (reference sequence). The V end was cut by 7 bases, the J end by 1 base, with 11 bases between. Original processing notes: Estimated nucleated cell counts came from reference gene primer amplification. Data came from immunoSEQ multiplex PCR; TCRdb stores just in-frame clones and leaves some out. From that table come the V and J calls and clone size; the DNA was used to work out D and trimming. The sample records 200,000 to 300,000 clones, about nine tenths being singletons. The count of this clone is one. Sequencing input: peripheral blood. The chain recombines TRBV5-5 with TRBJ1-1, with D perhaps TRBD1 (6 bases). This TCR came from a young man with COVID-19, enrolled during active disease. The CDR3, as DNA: TGTGCCAGCGGGGGCGTAGGGAACACTGAAGCTTTCTTT. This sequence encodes CASGGVGNTEAFF.